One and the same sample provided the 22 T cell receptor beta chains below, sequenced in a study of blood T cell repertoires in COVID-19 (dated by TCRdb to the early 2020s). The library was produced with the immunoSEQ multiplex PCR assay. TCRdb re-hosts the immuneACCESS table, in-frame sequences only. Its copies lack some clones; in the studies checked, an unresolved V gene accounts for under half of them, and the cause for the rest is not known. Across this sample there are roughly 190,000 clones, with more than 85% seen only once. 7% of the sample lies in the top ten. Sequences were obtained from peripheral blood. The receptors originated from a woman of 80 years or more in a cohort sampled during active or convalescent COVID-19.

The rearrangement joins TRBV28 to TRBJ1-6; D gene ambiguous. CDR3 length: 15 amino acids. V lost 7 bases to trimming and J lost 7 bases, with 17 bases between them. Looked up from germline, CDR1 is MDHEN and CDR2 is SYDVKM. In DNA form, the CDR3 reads TGTGCCAGCATGACGTACAGCCGCCGGAATTCACCCCTCCACTTT. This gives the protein CASMTYSRRNSPLHF. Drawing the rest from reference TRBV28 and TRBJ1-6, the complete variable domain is DVKVTQSSRYLVKRTGEKVFLECVQDMDHENMFWYRQDPGLGLRLIYFSYDVKMKEKGDIPEGYSVSREKKERFSLILESASTNQTSMYLCASMTYSRRNSPLHFGNGTRLTVT.

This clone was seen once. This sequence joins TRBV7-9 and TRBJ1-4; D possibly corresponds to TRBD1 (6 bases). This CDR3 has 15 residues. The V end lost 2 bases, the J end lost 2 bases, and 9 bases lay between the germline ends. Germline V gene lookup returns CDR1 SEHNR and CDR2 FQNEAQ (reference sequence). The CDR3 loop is CASSLNTGTNEKLFF. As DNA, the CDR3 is TGTGCCAGCAGCTTAAACACAGGGACTAATGAAAAACTGTTTTTT.

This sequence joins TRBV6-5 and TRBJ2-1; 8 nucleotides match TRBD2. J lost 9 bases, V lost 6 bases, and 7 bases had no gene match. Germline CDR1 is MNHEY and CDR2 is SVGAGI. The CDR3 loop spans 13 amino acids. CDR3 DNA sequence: TGTGCCAGCAGCTTACGGGGGGGGAGTGAGCAGTTCTTC. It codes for CASSLRGGSEQFF.

CDR3 in DNA: TGTGCCAGCAGCGCAGCGGGGGGGAGGGAGACCCAGTACTTC. As protein: CASSAAGGRETQYF. The J gene is TRBJ2-5, the V gene TRBV6-2 or TRBV6-3; the match to TRBD2 covers 10 bases. From germline, CDR1 is MNHEY and CDR2 SVGEGT. V trimming: 6 bases; J trimming: 5 bases; junction bases outside the gene matches: 6. The CDR3 is made up of 14 amino acids.

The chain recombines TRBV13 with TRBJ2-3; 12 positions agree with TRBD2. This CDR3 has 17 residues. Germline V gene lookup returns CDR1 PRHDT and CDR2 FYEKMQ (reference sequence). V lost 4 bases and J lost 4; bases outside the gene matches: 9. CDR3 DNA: TGTGCCAGCAGCTCGAGAATGGCTAGCGGGAGGGCAGATACGCAGTATTTT. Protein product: CASSSRMASGRADTQYF.

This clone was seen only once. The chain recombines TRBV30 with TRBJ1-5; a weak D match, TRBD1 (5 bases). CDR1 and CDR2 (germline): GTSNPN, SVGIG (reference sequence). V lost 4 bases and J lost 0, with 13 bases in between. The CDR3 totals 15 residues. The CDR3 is CAWTRRGYSNQPQHF. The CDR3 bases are TGTGCCTGGACCCGACGGGGGTATAGCAATCAGCCCCAGCATTTT.

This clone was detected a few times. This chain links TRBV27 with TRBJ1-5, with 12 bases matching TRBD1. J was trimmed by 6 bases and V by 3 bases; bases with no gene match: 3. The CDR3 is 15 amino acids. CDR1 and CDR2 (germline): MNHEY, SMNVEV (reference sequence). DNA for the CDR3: TGTGCCAGCAGTTTTGGGACAGGGGGCGGTCAGCCCCAGCATTTT. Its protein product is CASSFGTGGGQPQHF.

The DNA for the CDR3 is TGTGCCAGTAGTACGTCCCGGGGAGGCCCCCGTAATTCACCCCTCCACTTT. It codes for CASSTSRGGPRNSPLHF. This sequence joins TRBV19 and TRBJ1-6; D remains ambiguous. V lost 4 bases, J lost 6 bases, and 19 bases lay in between. From germline, CDR1 is LNHDA and CDR2 SQIVND (reference sequence). The CDR3 totals 17 residues.

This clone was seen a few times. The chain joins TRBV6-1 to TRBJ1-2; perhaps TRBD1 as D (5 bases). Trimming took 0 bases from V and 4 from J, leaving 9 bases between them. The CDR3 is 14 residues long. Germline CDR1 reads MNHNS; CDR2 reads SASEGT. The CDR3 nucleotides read TGTGCCAGCAGTGAAGCGCCGGGACTCTATGGCTACACCTTC. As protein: CASSEAPGLYGYTF.

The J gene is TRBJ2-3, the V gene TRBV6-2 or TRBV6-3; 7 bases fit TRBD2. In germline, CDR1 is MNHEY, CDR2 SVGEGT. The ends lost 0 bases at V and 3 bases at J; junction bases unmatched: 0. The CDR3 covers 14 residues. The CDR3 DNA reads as TGTGCCAGCAGTTACTCGCGGGAGACAGATACGCAGTATTTT. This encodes CASSYSRETDTQYF.

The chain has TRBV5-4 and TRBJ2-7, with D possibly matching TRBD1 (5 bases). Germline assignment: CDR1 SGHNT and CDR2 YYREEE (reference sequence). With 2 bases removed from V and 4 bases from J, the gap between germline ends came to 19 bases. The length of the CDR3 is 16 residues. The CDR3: CASSLRSGAFDYEQYF. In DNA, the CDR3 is TGTGCCAGCAGCTTACGGTCTGGGGCTTTCGATTACGAGCAGTACTTC.

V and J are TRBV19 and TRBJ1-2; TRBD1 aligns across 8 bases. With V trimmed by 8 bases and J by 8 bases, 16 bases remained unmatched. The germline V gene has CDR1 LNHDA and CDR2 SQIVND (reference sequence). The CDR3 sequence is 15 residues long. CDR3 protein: CASSRGRGFGYGYTF. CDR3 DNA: TGTGCCAGTTCCAGGGGGCGCGGGTTTGGTTACGGCTACACCTTC.

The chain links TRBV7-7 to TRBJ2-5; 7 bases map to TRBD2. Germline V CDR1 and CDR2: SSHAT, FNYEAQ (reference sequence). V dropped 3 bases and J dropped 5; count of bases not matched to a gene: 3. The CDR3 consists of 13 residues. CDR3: CASSLGRVETQYF. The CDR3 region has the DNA TGTGCCAGCAGCTTGGGGAGGGTGGAGACCCAGTACTTC. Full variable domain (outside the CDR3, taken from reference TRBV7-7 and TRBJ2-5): GAGVSQSPRYKVTKRGQDVTLRCDPISSHATLYWYQQALGQGPEFLTYFNYEAQPDKSGLPSDRFSAERPEGSISTLTIQRTEQRDSAMYRCASSLGRVETQYFGPGTRLLVL.

CDR3: CASSYWTSSKETQYF. CDR3 sequence (DNA): TGTGCCAGCAGTTACTGGACTAGCTCGAAGGAGACCCAGTACTTC. The chain employs TRBV6-5 and TRBJ2-5; 8 bases align to TRBD2. The V and J ends lost 1 base and 5 bases, in that order; junction bases with no gene match: 6. Germline V lookup: CDR1 MNHEY, CDR2 SVGAGI. CDR3 length: 15 amino acids.

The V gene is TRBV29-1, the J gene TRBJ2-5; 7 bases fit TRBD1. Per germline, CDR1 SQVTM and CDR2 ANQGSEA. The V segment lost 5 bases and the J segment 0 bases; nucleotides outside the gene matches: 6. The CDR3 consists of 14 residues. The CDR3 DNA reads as TGCAGCGTTTTGAGGGGGCAAAACCAAGAGACCCAGTACTTC. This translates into CSVLRGQNQETQYF.

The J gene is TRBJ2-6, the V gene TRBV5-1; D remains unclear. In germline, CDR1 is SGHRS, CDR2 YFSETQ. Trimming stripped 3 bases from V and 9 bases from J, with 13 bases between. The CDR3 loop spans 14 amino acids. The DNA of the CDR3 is TGCGCCAGCAGCTCCTACCTCCTCGGCAACGTCCTGACTTTC. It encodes CASSSYLLGNVLTF.

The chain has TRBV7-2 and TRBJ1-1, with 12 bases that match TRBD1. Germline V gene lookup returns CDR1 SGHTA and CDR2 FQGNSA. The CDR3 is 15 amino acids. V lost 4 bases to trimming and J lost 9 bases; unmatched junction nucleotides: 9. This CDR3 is CASSSAVGQGAKAFF. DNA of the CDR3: TGTGCCAGCAGCTCCGCCGTGGGACAGGGGGCGAAAGCTTTCTTT. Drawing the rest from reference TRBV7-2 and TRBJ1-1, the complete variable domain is GAGVSQSPSNKVTEKGKDVELRCDPISGHTALYWYRQSLGQGLEFLIYFQGNSAPDKSGLPSDRFSAERTGGSVSTLTIQRTQQEDSAVYLCASSSAVGQGAKAFFGQGTRLTVV.

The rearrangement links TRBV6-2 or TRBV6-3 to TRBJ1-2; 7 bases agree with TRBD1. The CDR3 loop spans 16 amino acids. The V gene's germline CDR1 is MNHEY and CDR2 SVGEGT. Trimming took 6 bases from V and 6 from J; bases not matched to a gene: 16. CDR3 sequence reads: CASSDPWQGEADGYTF. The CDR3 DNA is TGTGCCAGCAGCGACCCATGGCAGGGGGAAGCGGATGGCTACACCTTC.

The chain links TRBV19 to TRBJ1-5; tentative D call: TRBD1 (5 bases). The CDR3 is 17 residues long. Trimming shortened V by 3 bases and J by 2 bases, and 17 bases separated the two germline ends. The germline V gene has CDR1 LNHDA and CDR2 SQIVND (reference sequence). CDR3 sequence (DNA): TGTGCCAGTAGTATTTCCTTGGGCAGGGAGGGCAATCAGCCCCAGCATTTT. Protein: CASSISLGREGNQPQHF. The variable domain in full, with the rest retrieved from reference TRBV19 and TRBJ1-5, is DGGITQSPKYLFRKEGQNVTLSCEQNLNHDAMYWYRQDPGQGLRLIYYSQIVNDFQKGDIAEGYSVSREKKESFPLTVTSAQKNPTAFYLCASSISLGREGNQPQHFGDGTRLSIL.

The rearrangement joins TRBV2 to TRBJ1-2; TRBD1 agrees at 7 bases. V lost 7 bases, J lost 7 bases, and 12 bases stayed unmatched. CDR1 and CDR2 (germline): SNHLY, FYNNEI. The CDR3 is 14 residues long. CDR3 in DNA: TGTGCCAGCAATGGACAGGTACTTTTAAGTGGCTACACCTTC. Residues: CASNGQVLLSGYTF.

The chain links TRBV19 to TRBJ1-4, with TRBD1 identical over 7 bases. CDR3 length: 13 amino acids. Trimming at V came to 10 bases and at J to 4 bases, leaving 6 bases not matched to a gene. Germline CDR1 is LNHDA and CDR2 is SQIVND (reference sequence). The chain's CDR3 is CATEGAGNEKLFF. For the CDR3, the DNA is TGTGCCACCGAGGGGGCGGGTAATGAAAAACTGTTTTTT.

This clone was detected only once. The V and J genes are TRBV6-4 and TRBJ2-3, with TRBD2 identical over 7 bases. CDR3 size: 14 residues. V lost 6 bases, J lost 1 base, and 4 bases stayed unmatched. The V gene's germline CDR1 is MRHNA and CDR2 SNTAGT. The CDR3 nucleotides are TGTGCCAGCAGCCCTCGGGGGGGCACAGATACGCAGTATTTT. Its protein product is CASSPRGGTDTQYF.